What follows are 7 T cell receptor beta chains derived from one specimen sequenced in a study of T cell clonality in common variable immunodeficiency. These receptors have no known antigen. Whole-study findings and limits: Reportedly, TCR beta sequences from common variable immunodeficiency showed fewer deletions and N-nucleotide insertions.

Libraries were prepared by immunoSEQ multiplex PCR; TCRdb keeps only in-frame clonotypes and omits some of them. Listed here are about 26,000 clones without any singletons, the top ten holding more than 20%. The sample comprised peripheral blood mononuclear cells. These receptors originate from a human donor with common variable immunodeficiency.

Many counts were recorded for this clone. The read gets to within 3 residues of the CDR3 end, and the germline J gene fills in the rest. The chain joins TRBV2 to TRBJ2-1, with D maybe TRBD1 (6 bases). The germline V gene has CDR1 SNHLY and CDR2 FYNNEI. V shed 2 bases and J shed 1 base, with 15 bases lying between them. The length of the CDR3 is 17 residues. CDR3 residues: CASSESGAGKSYNEQFF. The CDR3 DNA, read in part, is TGTGCCAGCAGTGAATCAGGGGCGGGTAAGTCCTACAATGAG.

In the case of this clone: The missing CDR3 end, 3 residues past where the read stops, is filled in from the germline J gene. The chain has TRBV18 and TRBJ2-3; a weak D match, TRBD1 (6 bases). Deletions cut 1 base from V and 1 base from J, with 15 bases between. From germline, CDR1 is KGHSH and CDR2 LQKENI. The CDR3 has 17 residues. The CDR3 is CASSPQPQGPGTDTQYF. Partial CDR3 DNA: TGTGCCAGCTCACCACAGCCCCAGGGGCCGGGCACAGATACG.

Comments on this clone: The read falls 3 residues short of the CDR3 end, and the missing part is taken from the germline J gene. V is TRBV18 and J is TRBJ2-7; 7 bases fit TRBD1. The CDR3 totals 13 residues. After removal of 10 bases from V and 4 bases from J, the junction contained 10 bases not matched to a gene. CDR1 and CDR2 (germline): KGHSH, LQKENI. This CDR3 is CAIKPKGAYEQYF. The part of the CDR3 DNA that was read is TGTGCCATCAAGCCAAAGGGGGCATACGAG.

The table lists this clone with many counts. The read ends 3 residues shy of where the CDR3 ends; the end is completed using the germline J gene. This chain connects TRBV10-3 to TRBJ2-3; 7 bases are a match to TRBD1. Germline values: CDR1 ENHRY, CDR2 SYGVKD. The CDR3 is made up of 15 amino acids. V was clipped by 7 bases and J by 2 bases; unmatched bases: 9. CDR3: CAINRRQGYTDTQYF. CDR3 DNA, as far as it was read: TGTGCCATCAACCGAAGACAGGGATACACAGATACG.

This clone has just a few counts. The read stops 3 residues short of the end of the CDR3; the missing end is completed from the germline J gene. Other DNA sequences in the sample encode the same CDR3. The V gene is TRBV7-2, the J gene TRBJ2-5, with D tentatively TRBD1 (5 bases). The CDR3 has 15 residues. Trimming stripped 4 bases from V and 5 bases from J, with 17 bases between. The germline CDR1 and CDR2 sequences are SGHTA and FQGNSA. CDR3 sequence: CASSSSVGQAETQYF. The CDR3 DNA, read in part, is TGTGCCAGCAGCTCTAGTGTGGGGCAGGCGGAGACC. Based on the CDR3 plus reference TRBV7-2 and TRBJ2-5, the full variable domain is GAGVSQSPSNKVTEKGKDVELRCDPISGHTALYWYRQSLGQGLEFLIYFQGNSAPDKSGLPSDRFSAERTGGSVSTLTIQRTQQEDSAVYLCASSSSVGQAETQYFGPGTRLLVL.

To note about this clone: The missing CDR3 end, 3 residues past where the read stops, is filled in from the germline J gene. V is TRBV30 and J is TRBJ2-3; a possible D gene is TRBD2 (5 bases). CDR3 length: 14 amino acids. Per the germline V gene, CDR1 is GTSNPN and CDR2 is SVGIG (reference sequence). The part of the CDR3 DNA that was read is TGTGCCTGGAGTGCGGCGGCGGGCGCAACGTCG. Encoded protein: CAWSAAAGATS. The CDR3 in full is CAWSAAAGATSQYF. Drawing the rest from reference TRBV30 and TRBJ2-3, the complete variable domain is SQTIHQWPATLVQPVGSPLSLECTVEGTSNPNLYWYRQAAGRGLQLLFYSVGIGQISSEVPQNLSASRPQDRQFILSSKKLLLSDSGFYLCAWSAAAGATSQYFGPGTRLTVL.

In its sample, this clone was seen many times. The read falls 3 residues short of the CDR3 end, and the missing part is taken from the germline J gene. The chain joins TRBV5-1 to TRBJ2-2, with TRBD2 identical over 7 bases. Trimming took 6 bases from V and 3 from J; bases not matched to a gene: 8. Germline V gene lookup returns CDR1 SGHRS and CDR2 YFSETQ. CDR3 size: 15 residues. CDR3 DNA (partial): TGCGCCAGCACCCTGGAGGGAGGGGACACCGGGGAG. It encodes CASTLEGGDTGE. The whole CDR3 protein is CASTLEGGDTGELFF.